This note documents a single T cell receptor beta chain sequence. Only in-frame clones appear in the TCRdb table, and some are missing; sequencing was by immunoSEQ multiplex PCR. The table records 85,000 to 100,000 clones, about 94% of them present only once. The sample originates from a study of technical replicates of blood from a handful of donors. CDR1 and CDR2 (germline): MNHEY, SVGAGI. The CDR3 has 13 amino acids. V lost 6 bases and J 3 bases, leaving 11 bases between the germline ends. The sequence derives from a human donor in good health. The chain joins TRBV6-5 to TRBJ1-1; TRBD1 might be the D (6 bases). Sequenced input: T cells isolated from PBMCs. The CDR3 spells CASSLQGYTEAFF. In DNA form, the CDR3 reads TGTGCCAGCAGCCTACAGGGCTACACTGAAGCTTTCTTT.